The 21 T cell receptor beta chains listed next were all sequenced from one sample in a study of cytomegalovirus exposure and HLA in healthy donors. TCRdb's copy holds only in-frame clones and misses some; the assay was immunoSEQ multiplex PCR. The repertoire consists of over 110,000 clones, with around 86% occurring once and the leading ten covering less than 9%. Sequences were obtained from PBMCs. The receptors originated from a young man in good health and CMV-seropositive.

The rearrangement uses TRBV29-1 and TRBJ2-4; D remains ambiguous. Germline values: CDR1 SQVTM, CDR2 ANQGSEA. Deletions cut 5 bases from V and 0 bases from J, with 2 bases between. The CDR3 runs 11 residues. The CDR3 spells CSVLAKNIQYF. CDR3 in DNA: TGCAGCGTTCTAGCCAAAAACATTCAGTACTTC.

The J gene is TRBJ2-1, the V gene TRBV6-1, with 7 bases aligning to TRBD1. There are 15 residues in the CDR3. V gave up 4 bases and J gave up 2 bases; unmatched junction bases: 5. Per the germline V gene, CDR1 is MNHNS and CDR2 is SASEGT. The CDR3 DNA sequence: TGTGCCAGCAGTGTCGGCAGGGGGACCTACAATGAGCAGTTCTTC. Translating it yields CASSVGRGTYNEQFF.

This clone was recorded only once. This CDR3 is CASSPPGLHLYGYTF. CDR3 DNA: TGTGCCAGCAGTCCACCGGGACTGCACTTATATGGCTACACCTTC. The chain links TRBV27 to TRBJ1-2, with D possibly being TRBD1 (5 bases). The CDR3 totals 15 residues. Germline V CDR1 and CDR2: MNHEY, SMNVEV (reference sequence). V lost 5 bases and J lost 5, with 18 bases in between.

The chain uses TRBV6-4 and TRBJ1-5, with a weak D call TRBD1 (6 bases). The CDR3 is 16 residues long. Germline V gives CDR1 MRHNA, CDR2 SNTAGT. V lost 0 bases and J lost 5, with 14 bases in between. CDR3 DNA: TGTGCCAGCAGTGACTCTTGGGGGCGCCGGCATCAGCCCCAGCATTTT. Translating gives CASSDSWGRRHQPQHF.

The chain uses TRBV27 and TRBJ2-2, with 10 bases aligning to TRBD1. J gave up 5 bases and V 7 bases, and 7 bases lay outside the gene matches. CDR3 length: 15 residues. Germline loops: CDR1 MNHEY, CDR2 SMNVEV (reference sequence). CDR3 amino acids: CASTRDRGLTGELFF. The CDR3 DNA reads TGTGCCAGCACCCGGGACAGGGGTCTAACCGGGGAGCTGTTTTTT.

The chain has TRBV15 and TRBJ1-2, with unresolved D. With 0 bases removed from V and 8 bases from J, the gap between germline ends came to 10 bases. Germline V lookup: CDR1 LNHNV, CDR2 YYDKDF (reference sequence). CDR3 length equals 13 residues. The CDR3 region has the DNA TGTGCCACCAGCAGAGACGAACGGGGAGGCTACACCTTC. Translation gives CATSRDERGGYTF.

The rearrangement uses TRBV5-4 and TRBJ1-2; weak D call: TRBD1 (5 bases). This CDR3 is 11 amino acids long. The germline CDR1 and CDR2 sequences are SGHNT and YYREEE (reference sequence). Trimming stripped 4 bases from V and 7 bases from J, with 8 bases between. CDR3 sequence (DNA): TGTGCCAGCAGCGGGGCTGTTGGCTACACCTTC. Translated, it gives CASSGAVGYTF.

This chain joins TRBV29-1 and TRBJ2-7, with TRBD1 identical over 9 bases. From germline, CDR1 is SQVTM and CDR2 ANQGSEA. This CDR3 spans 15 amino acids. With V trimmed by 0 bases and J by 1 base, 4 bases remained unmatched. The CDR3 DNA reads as TGCAGCGTTGAAGATACGGGACAGGGATCCTACGAGCAGTACTTC. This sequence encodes CSVEDTGQGSYEQYF.

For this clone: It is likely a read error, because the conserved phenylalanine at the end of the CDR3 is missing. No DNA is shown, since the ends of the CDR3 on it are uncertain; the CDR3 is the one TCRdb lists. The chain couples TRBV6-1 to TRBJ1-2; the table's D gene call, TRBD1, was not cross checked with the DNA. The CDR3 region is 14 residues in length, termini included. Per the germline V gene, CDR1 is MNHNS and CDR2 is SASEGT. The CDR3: CASSDRTGALLTRL.

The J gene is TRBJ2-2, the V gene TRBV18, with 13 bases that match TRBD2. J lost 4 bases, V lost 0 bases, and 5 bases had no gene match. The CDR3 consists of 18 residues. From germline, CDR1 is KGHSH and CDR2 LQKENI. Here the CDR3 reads CASSPPSGLAGSTGELFF. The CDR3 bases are TGTGCCAGCTCACCACCCTCGGGACTAGCGGGAAGCACCGGGGAGCTGTTTTTT.

This CDR3 is CASKGEYEQYF. The CDR3, as DNA: TGCGCCTCTAAAGGGGAATACGAGCAGTACTTC. The chain combines TRBV5-1 with TRBJ2-7; TRBD1 is a possible D gene (5 bases). V was pared by 10 bases and J by 4 bases, with 12 bases between. Looked up from germline, CDR1 is SGHRS and CDR2 is YFSETQ. The CDR3 has 11 amino acids.

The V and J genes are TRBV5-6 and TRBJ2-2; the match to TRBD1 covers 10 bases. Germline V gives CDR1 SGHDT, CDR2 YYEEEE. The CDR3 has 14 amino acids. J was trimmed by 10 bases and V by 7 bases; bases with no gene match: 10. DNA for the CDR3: TGTGCCAGCCTGCCGGGACAGGGGATGTCGGAGCTGTTTTTT. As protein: CASLPGQGMSELFF.

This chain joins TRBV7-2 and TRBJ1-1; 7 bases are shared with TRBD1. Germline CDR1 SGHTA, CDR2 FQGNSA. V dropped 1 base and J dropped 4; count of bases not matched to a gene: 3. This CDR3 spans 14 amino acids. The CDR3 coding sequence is TGTGCCAGCAGCTTAGGACAGGGTAGCACTGAAGCTTTCTTT. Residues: CASSLGQGSTEAFF.

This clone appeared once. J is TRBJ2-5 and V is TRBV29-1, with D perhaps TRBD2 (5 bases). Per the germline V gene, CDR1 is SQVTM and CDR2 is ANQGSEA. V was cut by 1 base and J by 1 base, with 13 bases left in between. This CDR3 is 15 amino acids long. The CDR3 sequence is CSVEAEGGIQETQYF. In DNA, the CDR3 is TGCAGCGTTGAAGCTGAGGGTGGGATCCAAGAGACCCAGTACTTC.

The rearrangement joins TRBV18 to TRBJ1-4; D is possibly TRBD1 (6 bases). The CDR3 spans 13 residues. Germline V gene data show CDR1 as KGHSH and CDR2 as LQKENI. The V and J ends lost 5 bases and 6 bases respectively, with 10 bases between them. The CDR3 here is CASSTYRDEKLFF. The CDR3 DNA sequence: TGTGCCAGCTCAACCTACAGGGATGAAAAACTGTTTTTT.

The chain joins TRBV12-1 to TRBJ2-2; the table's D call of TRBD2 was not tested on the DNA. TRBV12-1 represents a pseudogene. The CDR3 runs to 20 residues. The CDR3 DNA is TGTGCCAGCAGCTTTTGGGGGACTAGCGGGAGATCGGTGCATGCCGGGGAGCTGTTTTTT. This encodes CASSFWGTSGRSVHAGELFF.

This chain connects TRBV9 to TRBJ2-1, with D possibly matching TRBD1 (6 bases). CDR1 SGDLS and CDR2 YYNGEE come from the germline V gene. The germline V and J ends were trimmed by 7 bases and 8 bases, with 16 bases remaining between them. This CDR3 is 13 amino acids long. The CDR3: CASSTTGSYEQFF. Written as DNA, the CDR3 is TGTGCCAGCTCTACGACAGGTAGCTATGAGCAGTTCTTC.

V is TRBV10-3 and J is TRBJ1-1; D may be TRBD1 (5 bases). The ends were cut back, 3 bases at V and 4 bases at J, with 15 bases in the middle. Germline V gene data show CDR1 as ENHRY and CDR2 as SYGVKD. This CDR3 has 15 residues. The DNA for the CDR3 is TGTGCCATCAGTGATGAGGGGCGCGGGGGCACTGAAGCTTTCTTT. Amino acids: CAISDEGRGGTEAFF.

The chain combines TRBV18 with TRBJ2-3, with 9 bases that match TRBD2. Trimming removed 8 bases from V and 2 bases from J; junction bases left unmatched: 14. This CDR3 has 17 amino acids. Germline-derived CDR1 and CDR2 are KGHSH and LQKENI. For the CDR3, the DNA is TGTGCCAGCGTACCCGCCCAGCGGGAGGCCATCACAGATACGCAGTATTTT. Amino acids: CASVPAQREAITDTQYF. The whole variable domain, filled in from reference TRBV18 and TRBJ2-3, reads NAGVMQNPRHLVRRRGQEARLRCSPMKGHSHVYWYRQLPEEGLKFMVYLQKENIIDESGMPKERFSAEFPKEGPSILRIQQVVRGDSAAYFCASVPAQREAITDTQYFGPGTRLTVL.

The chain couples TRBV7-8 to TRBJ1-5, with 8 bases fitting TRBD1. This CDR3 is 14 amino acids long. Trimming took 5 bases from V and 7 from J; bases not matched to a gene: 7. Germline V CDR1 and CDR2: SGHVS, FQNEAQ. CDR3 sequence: CASSTGQGRQPQHF. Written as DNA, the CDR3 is TGTGCCAGCAGCACCGGACAGGGCCGACAGCCCCAGCATTTT.

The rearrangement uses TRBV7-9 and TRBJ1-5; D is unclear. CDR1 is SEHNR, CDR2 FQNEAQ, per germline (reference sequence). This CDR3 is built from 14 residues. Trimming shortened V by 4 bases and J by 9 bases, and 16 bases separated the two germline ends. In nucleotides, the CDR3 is TGTGCCAGCAGCTACGGTTGGGAGGAAAGGCCCCAGCATTTT. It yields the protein CASSYGWEERPQHF.